This T cell receptor beta chain is from a study of regulatory T cells in long-lasting Graves disease (dated by TCRdb to the early 2020s). With regard to the full study: Newly diagnosed Graves' disease patients had taken antithyroid drugs for less than 3 months. Patients with persistent Graves' disease were compared with patients with newly diagnosed Graves' disease using TCR sequencing and RNA sequencing of peripheral blood. The study was registered as a clinical trial and conducted in China. TCR sequencing covered 13 persistent and some 20 newly diagnosed Graves' disease patients, some 35 samples in total. General findings and caveats noted by the study authors: Sequencing and analysis were restricted to the TCR beta chain. TRBV28, TRBJ1-2 and TRBJ2-5 were preferentially used in persistent disease, while TRBV20-1 and TRBJ2-1 were favored in newly diagnosed disease. Patients with persistent disease shared more public clonotypes (around 2,700) than newly diagnosed patients did (approximately 990). Compared with newly diagnosed patients, patients with persistent Graves' disease had lower TCR Shannon entropy and fewer highly expanded clones, which suggests clonal expansion. The small sample size was acknowledged by the authors as a limitation that may reduce accuracy. The study examined only peripheral blood because the primary lesion, thyroid tissue, could not be accessed.

Receptors were amplified or captured by multiplex PCR. This sample was sequenced with an Illumina HiSeq 4000. CDR3 regions were amplified by Arm-PCR with iRepertoire HTBI primers to construct TCR beta libraries. Gel purification was performed on PCR products prior to sequencing. The study's processing was this. Across samples, 55 to 80 TRBV and over 11 TRBJ segments were identified and used for gene usage analysis of CDR3 amino acid clonotypes. COPE and FqMerger were used to merge the filtered high-quality paired reads into contigs. Contigs were aligned with BLAST to IMGT TRBV, TRBD and TRBJ reference genes, and CDR3 was defined per IMGT. Any clonotype with a frequency above 0.1% was classified as a highly expanded clone. Shannon entropy was used to measure repertoire diversity, and the Gini coefficient was used to measure V-J evenness. Public clonotypes were defined as clonotypes shared by more than one individual. TCRdb applied fastp at Q25 and MiXCR to the public reads, then kept only in-frame beta chains. Rows are unified per CDR3 protein, each entry keeping the most common DNA and genes. TCRdb, not the original authors, processed these V and J calls. A total of around 470,000 distinct CDR3 sequences appear in this sample, about 15% of them only once. The ten largest clones take up around a sixth of the sample.

Explained via the paper, the time point label denotes: newly diagnosed GD, antithyroid drugs for less than 3 months. RNA was extracted from PBMCs in TRIzol for both TCR sequencing and RNA sequencing. Graves' disease was diagnosed according to American Thyroid Association guidelines. The patients came from an endocrinology department in Xi'an, China. From each patient, approximately 10 milliliters of peripheral blood was collected into an EDTA anticoagulant tube. Ficoll Paque Plus density gradient separation was used to isolate PBMCs, and no additional T cell sorting was done. RNA quality was checked with an Agilent 2100 Bioanalyzer and agarose gel, and concentration with a NanoDrop 2000. This clonotype has a count of ten or more. What this receptor recognizes is not known. No base quality information exists; no much larger clone differs at one position. As encoded in the germline V gene, CDR1 is MNHNS while CDR2 is SASEGT. Ends trimmed: V by 6 bases, J by 2 bases; bases unmatched to a gene: 3. The CDR3 covers 15 residues, taking in both the cysteine and the phenylalanine. Solely the CDR3 DNA is kept, with 45 bases framed from the first base.

These data also featured in a second study, about T cells in Graves' hyperthyroidism and ophthalmopathy. The second paper states: Stable Graves' hyperthyroidism was defined as the absence of progression to ophthalmopathy over 18 months of follow-up. Hyperthyroidism patients were aged 18 to 65 years and newly diagnosed, with disease duration of less than 2 months. Any patient with an uncontrolled infection, another autoimmune disease, pregnancy or lactation was excluded. Diagnoses were established on the basis of clinical symptoms, serum thyroxine and TRAb, thyroid ultrasound, and orbital computed tomography. A first-round RT-PCR of the TCR CDR3 used the HTBI primer set with the Qiagen OneStep RT-PCR kit. Blood samples also contained most of the expanded thyroid clonotypes (frequency above 0.001), which suggests that blood repertoires may reflect thyroid immune responses. Ophthalmopathy was separated from stable hyperthyroidism by a 13 V-J signature model, with around 90% sensitivity and approximately 84% specificity obtained in cross-validation and 80%/75% obtained in testing. In validation, the model predicted progression to ophthalmopathy with roughly 66% sensitivity and 72% to 85% specificity, a median of 6.5 months before onset. To identify distinguishing TCR V-J signatures, a discovery cohort of around 100 patients was used, comprising approximately 40 with Graves' ophthalmopathy and under 60 with stable Graves' hyperthyroidism. Prospective prediction of ophthalmopathy was tested in an independent validation cohort consisting of 18 to 20 hyperthyroidism patients and 17 patients who later progressed to ophthalmopathy. For training and testing, the 100 or so patients in the discovery cohort were randomly divided in a 7:3 ratio. In over five Graves' hyperthyroidism patients, the study also compared T-cell repertoires from thyroid tissue with T-cell repertoires from blood. After sampling, hyperthyroidism patients received methimazole starting at 30 mg daily, and ophthalmopathy patients received high-dose intravenous methylprednisolone. Libraries were constructed in a second round of multiplex PCR, after which size selection and purification were carried out. Sequencing of the libraries was done on an Illumina HiSeq2000 using paired-end 100 bp reads. SOAPnuke was used to process the raw data, throwing out any read that contained adapters or uncalled bases, had a mean Phred below 15, or lacked an exact constant-primer or identifier match. High-quality paired reads were merged with COPE v1.2.5, and unique nucleotide sequences were defined as clonotypes. MiTCR v1.1 was used to align clonotypes to the IMGT TRBV, TRBD and TRBJ reference segments. The analysis included only V-J combinations with a frequency above 0.0001, which together covered roughly 99% of the repertoires. The TCS score was defined as the ratio of F50 (clonal expansion) to E x V (chaos), calculated using BLOSUM62-based TCRdist between CDR3 peptides within each V-J. Welch's t-statistics and random forest reduced around 550 V-J features to under 15, which were used in a naive Bayes classifier (R e1071). Sample size was not statistically predetermined, and blinding of investigators to group allocation was not performed. According to the paper, TCR Vbeta CDR3 sequencing was carried out on 135 peripheral blood samples, which came from more than 40 ophthalmopathy, around 74 hyperthyroidism and about 17 progressor patients.

The origin of this receptor is a woman between 45 and 65 years old with Graves disease. Donor details come from another sample of the same person, matched by shared clones. Sequenced here: peripheral blood mononuclear cells (PBMCs), sampled at new diagnosis, from a patient treated with antithyroid drugs. The V and J genes are TRBV6-1 and TRBJ2-6; a stretch of 8 junction bases matches TRBD2. The nucleotide sequence is given as TGTGCCAGCAGCGACGGGGGGGCTGGGGCCAACGTCCTGACTTTC. Its amino acids are CASSDGGAGANVLTF.